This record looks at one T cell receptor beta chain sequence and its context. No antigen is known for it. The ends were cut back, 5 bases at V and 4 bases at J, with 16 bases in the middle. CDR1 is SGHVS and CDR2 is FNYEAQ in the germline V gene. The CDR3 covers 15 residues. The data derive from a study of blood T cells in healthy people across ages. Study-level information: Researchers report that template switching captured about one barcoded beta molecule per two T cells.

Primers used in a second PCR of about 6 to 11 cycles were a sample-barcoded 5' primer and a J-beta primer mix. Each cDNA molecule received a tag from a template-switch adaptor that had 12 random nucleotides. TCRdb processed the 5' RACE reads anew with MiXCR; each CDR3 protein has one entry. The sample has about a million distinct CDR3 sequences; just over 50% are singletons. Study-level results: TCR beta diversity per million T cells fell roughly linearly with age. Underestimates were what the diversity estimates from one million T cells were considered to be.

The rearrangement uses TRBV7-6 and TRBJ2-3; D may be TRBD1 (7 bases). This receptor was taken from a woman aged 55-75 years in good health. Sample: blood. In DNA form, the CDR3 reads TGTGCCAGCAGCAGGCAGGGGGGCCAATCAGATACGCAGTATTTT. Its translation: CASSRQGGQSDTQYF.